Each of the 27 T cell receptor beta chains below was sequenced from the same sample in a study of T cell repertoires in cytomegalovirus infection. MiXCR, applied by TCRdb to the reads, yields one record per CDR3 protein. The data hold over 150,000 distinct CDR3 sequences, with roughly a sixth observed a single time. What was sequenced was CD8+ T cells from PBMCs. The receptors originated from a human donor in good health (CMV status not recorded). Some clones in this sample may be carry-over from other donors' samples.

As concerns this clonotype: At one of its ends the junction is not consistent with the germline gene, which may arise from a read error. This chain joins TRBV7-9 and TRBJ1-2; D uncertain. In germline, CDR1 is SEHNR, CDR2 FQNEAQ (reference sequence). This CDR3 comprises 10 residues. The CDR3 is CASSLVGYTF. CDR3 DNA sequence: TGTGCCAGCAGTTTAGTTGGCTACACCTTC.

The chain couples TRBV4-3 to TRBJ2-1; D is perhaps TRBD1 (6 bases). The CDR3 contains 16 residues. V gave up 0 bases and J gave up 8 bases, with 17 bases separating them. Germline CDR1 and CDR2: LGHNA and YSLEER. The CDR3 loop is CASSQEAAGVGDEQFF. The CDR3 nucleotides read TGCGCCAGCAGCCAAGAGGCGGCAGGGGTGGGCGATGAGCAGTTCTTC.

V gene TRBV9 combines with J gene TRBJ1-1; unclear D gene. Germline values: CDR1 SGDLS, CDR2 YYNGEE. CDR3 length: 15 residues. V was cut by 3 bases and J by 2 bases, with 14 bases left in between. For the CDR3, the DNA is TGTGCCAGCAGCGGGGCGAGGGCAGCCAACACTGAAGCTTTCTTT. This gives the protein CASSGARAANTEAFF.

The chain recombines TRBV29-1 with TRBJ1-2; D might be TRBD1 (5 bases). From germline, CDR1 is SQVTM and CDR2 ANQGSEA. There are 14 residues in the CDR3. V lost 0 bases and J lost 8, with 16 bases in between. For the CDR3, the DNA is TGCAGCGTTGAAGATCCTTCAGGGCGGCGGGGCTACACCTTC. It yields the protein CSVEDPSGRRGYTF.

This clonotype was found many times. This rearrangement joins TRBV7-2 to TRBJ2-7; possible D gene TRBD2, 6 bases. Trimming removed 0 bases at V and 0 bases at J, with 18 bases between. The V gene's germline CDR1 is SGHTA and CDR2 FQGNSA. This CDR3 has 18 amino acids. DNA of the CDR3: TGTGCCAGCAGCTTAGCGAAAGAATTAGCGGTGAGCTCCTACGAGCAGTACTTC. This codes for CASSLAKELAVSSYEQYF.

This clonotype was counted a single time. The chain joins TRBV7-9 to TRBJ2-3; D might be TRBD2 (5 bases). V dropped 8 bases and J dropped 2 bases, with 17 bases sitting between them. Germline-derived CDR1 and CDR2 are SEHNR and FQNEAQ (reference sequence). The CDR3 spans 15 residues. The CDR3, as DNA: TGTGCCAGCGGCGACCCGGACTTTCACACAGATACGCAGTATTTT. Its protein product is CASGDPDFHTDTQYF.

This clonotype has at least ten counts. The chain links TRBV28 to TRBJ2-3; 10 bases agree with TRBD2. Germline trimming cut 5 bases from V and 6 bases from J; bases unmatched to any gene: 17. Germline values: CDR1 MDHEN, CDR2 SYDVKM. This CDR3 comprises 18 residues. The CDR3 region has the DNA TGTGCCAGCAGTCAGCGAATAGCGGGGGGTGGGGATACTGATACGCAGTATTTT. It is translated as CASSQRIAGGGDTDTQYF.

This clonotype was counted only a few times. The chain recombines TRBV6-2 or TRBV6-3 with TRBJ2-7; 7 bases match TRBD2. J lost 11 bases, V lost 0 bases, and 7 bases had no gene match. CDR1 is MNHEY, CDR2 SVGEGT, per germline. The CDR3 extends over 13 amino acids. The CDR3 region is CASSYSGREEKYF. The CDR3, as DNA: TGTGCCAGCAGTTACTCTGGGAGGGAGGAGAAGTACTTC.

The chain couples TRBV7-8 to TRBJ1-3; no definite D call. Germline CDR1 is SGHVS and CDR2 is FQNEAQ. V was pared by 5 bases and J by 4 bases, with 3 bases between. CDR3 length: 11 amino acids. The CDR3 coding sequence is TGTGCCAGCAGCCTGGGAAACACCATATATTTT. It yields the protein CASSLGNTIYF. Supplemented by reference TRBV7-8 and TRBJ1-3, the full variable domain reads GAGVSQSPRYKVAKRGQDVALRCDPISGHVSLFWYQQALGQGPEFLTYFQNEAQLDKSGLPSDRFFAERPEGSVSTLKIQRTQQEDSAVYLCASSLGNTIYFGEGSWLTVV.

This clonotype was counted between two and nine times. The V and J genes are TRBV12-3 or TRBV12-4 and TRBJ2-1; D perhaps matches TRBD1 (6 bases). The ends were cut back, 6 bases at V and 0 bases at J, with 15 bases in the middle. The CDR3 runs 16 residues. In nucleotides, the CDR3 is TGTGCCAGCAGAATATCACAGGGCTACTCCTACAATGAGCAGTTCTTC. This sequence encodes CASRISQGYSYNEQFF.

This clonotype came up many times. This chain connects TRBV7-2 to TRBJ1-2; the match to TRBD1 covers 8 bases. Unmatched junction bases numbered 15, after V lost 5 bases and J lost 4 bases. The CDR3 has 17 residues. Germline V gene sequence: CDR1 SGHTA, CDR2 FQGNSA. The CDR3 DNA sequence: TGTGCCAGCAGCATAAAGTTGACAGGGGCCCGGGGCTATGGCTACACCTTC. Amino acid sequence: CASSIKLTGARGYGYTF.

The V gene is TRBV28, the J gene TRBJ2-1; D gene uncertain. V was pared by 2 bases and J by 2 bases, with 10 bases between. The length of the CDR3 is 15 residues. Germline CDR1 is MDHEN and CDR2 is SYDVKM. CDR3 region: CASSLPPGAYNEQFF. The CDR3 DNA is TGTGCCAGCAGTTTACCCCCCGGAGCCTACAATGAGCAGTTCTTC.

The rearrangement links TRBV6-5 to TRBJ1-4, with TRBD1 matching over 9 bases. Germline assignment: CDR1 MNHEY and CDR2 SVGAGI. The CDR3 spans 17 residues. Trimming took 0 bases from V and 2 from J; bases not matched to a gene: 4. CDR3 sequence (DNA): TGTGCCAGCAGTTACTCCATAGGACAGGGGACTAATGAAAAACTGTTTTTT. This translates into CASSYSIGQGTNEKLFF.

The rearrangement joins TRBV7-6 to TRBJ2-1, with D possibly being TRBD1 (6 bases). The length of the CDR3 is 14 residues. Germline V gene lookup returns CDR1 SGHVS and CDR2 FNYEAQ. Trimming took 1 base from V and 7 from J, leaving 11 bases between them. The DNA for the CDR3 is TGTGCCAGCAGCTTAGACAGGGACCAGAATGAGCAGTTCTTC. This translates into CASSLDRDQNEQFF.

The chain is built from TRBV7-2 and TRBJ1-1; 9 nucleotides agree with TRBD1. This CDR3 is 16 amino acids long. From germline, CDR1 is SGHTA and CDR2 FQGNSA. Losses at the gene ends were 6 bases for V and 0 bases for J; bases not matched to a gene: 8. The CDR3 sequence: CASSLNRGRMNTEAFF. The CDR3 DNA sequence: TGTGCCAGCAGTCTAAACAGGGGGCGGATGAACACTGAAGCTTTCTTT.

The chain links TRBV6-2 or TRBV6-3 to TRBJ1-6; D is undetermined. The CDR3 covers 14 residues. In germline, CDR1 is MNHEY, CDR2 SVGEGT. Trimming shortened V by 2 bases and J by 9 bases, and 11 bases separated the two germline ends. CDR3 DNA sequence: TGTGCCAGCAGTTACGGCCCTGAAGGTTCACCCCTCCACTTT. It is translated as CASSYGPEGSPLHF.

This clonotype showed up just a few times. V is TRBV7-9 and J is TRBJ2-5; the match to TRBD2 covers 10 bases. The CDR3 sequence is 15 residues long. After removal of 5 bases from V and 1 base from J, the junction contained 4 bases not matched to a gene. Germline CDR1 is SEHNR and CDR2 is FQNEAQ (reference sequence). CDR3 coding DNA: TGTGCCAGCAGCCTACTAGCGGGATTCCAAGAGACCCAGTACTTC. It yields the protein CASSLLAGFQETQYF.

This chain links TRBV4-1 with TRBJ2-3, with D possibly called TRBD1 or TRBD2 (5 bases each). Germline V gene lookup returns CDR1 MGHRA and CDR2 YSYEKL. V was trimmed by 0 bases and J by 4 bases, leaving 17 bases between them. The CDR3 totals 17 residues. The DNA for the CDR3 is TGCGCCAGCAGCCAAGATCACCTAGTGGGGGATGCAGATACGCAGTATTTT. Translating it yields CASSQDHLVGDADTQYF.

DNA of the CDR3: TGTGCCAGCAGCAGTACAGGGGCTGATACGCAGTATTTT. As protein: CASSSTGADTQYF. V is TRBV12-3 or TRBV12-4 and J is TRBJ2-3, with 7 nucleotides matching TRBD1. The CDR3 totals 13 residues. The V segment lost 6 bases and the J segment 6 bases; nucleotides outside the gene matches: 6.

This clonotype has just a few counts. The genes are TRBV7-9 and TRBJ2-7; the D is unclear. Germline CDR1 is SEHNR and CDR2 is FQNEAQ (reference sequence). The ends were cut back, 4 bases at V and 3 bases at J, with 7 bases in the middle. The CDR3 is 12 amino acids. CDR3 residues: CASSSDRYEQYF. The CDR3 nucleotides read TGTGCCAGCAGCTCGGACCGCTACGAGCAGTACTTC.

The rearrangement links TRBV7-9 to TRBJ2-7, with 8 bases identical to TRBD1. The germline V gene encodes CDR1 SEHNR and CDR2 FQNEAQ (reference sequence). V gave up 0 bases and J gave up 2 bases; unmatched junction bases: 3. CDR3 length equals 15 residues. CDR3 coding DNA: TGTGCCAGCAGCTTAGCGGACAGGGCGGCCTACGAGCAGTACTTC. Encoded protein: CASSLADRAAYEQYF.

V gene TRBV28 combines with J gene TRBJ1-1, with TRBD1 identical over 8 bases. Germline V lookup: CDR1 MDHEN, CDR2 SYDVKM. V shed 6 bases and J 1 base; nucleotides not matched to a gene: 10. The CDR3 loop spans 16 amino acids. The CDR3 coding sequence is TGTGCCAGCAGCCCCGGGACAGGAGTACCGAACACTGAAGCTTTCTTT. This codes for CASSPGTGVPNTEAFF.

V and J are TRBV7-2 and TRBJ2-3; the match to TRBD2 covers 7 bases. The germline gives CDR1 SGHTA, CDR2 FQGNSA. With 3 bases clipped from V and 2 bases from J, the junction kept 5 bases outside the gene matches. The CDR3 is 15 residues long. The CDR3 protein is CASSLGGFFTDTQYF. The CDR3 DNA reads TGTGCCAGCAGCTTGGGGGGGTTTTTCACAGATACGCAGTATTTT.

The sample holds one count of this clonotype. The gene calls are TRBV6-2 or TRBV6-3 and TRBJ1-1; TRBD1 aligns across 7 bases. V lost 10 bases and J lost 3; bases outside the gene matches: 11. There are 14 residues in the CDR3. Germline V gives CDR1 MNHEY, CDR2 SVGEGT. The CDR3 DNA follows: TGTGCCACCGGAGAGACAGGGATTGACACTGAAGCTTTCTTT. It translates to CATGETGIDTEAFF.

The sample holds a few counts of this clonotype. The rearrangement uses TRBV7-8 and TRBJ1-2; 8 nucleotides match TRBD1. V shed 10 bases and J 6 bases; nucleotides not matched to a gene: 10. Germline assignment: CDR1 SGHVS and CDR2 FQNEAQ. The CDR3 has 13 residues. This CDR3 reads CATHATGGNGYTF. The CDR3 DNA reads TGTGCCACCCATGCCACAGGGGGGAATGGCTACACCTTC.

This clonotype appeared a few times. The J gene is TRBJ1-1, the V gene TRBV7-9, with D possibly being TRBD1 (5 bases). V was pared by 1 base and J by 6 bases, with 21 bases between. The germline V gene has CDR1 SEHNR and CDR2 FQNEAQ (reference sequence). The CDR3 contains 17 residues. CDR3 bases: TGTGCCAGCAGCTTAGACACACACCCGGGCAGGGAGCCTGAAGCTTTCTTT. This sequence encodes CASSLDTHPGREPEAFF.

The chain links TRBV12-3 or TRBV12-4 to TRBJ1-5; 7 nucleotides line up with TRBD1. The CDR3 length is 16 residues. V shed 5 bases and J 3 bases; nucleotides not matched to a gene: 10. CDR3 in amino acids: CASSPRGPDSNQPQHF. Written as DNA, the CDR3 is TGTGCCAGCAGTCCTAGGGGGCCAGATTCCAATCAGCCCCAGCATTTT.